The 8 T cell receptor beta chains reported below all come from one sample, sequenced in a study of cytomegalovirus exposure and HLA in healthy donors. Only in-frame clones appear in the TCRdb table, and some are missing; sequencing was by immunoSEQ multiplex PCR. The profile shows 200,000 to 250,000 clones, roughly nine tenths of them singletons. Specimen: PBMCs. These receptors were taken from a man between 18 and 29 years old in good health and CMV-seropositive.

This chain links TRBV9 with TRBJ2-1; unclear D gene. CDR1 is SGDLS and CDR2 is YYNGEE in the germline V gene. The CDR3 has 14 amino acids. V lost 1 base and J lost 7, with 12 bases in between. The CDR3 nucleotides read TGTGCCAGCAGCGTATTTTCGGGTGGGAATGAGCAGTTCTTC. Its translation is CASSVFSGGNEQFF.

This clone has a handful of counts. The chain carries TRBV2 and TRBJ1-2, with D tentatively TRBD1 (5 bases). This CDR3 contains 13 residues. Per germline, CDR1 SNHLY and CDR2 FYNNEI. The V end was cut by 3 bases, the J end by 5 bases, with 10 bases between. The CDR3 spells CASSDGGAYGYTF. The CDR3 nucleotides read TGTGCCAGCAGTGATGGAGGGGCGTATGGCTACACCTTC.

This clone came up a few times. The DNA for the CDR3 is TGTGCCAGCAGTGAGGCCCCGTACCCCTACGAGCAGTACTTC. Residues: CASSEAPYPYEQYF. The rearrangement links TRBV6-1 to TRBJ2-7; D remains ambiguous. Germline V gene data show CDR1 as MNHNS and CDR2 as SASEGT. Trimming removed 3 bases from V and 2 bases from J, with 11 bases in between. CDR3 length: 14 residues.

This chain's CDR3 is CASRRTGMGNEKLFF. CDR3 in DNA: TGCGCCAGCAGGCGTACAGGGATGGGGAATGAAAAACTGTTTTTT. This chain uses TRBV5-1 with TRBJ1-4; a weak D match, TRBD1 (6 bases). The CDR3 is 15 residues long. Germline assignment: CDR1 SGHRS and CDR2 YFSETQ. V was clipped by 5 bases and J by 5 bases, with 16 bases between them. The variable domain in full, with the rest retrieved from reference TRBV5-1 and TRBJ1-4, is KAGVTQTPRYLIKTRGQQVTLSCSPISGHRSVSWYQQTPGQGLQFLFEYFSETQRNKGNFPGRFSGRQFSNSRSEMNVSTLELGDSALYLCASRRTGMGNEKLFFGSGTQLSVL.

The rearrangement links TRBV5-4 to TRBJ1-1, with D perhaps TRBD1 (6 bases). Germline V gene sequence: CDR1 SGHNT, CDR2 YYREEE (reference sequence). The ends were cut back, 0 bases at V and 5 bases at J, with 14 bases in the middle. This CDR3 contains 15 residues. The CDR3, as DNA: TGTGCCAGCAGCTTGGTCGGGGGCGGAGGGACTGAAGCTTTCTTT. Translated, it gives CASSLVGGGGTEAFF. The entire variable domain, with the rest obtained from reference TRBV5-4 and TRBJ1-1, is as follows: ETGVTQSPTHLIKTRGQQVTLRCSSQSGHNTVSWYQQALGQGPQFIFQYYREEENGRGNFPPRFSGLQFPNYSSELNVNALELDDSALYLCASSLVGGGGTEAFFGQGTRLTVV.

The chain has TRBV11-2 and TRBJ2-5; 8 bases align to TRBD1. Germline CDR1 and CDR2: SGHAT and FQNNGV. The V segment lost 1 base and the J segment 5 bases; nucleotides outside the gene matches: 3. The CDR3 runs 14 residues. The DNA of the CDR3 is TGTGCCAGCAGCTTAGGCAGGGGGCAGGAGACCCAGTACTTC. As protein: CASSLGRGQETQYF.

This chain joins TRBV29-1 and TRBJ1-1; D gene ambiguous. CDR1 is SQVTM, CDR2 ANQGSEA, per germline. The CDR3 totals 13 residues. Trimming left V 7 bases short and J 0 bases short, with 12 bases between. This CDR3 is CSASRTVNTEAFF. The CDR3 DNA reads TGCAGCGCGAGTAGGACGGTGAACACTGAAGCTTTCTTT.

This chain's CDR3 is CAHSRAYTGELFF. CDR3 sequence (DNA): TGTGCCCATTCCCGGGCCTACACCGGGGAGCTGTTTTTT. The rearrangement joins TRBV30 to TRBJ2-2; D is ambiguous. The CDR3 runs to 13 residues. The V gene lost 8 bases and the J gene lost 3 bases, with 13 bases spanning the gap. Germline V CDR1 and CDR2: GTSNPN, SVGIG (reference sequence).